A selection of T cell receptor beta chains follows, all from one sample in a study of blood T cell repertoires in COVID-19. TCRdb's copy holds only in-frame clones and misses some; the assay was immunoSEQ multiplex PCR. This sample yields under 150,000 clones, of which around four fifths are seen a single time; over 6% belongs to the top ten. Sample: peripheral blood. The receptors originated from a man aged 70-80 years with active or convalescent COVID-19. CDR3s include the opening cysteine and the closing phenylalanine or tryptophan. D genes are given only for firm matches. The listing skips clone size in some rows; elsewhere it reads once, few, many or a size class.

v_gene,d_gene,j_gene,abundance,CDR3aa,CDR3nt
TRBV30,TRBD1,TRBJ1-2,NA,CAWIGQGAYGYTF,TGTGCCTGGATTGGGCAGGGGGCGTATGGCTACACCTTC
TRBV4-2,TRBD1,TRBJ2-1,NA,CASSSGQGDNEQFF,TGTGCCAGCAGCTCGGGACAGGGCGACAATGAGCAGTTCTTC
TRBV11-3,NA,TRBJ2-5,NA,CASSLFGGGLQETQYF,TGTGCCAGCAGCTTGTTTGGAGGGGGCTTGCAGGAGACCCAGTACTTC
TRBV19,NA,TRBJ2-4,NA,CASSEGQTLAKNIQYF,TGTGCCAGCTCCGAGGGACAAACACTAGCCAAAAACATTCAGTACTTC
TRBV9,NA,TRBJ2-2,NA,CASSGGSAGVRVGELFF,TGTGCCAGCAGCGGGGGCTCGGCAGGGGTCAGAGTCGGGGAGCTGTTTTTT
TRBV6-6,TRBD2,TRBJ2-7,NA,CASSRYHPGLAGGPSYEQYF,TGTGCCAGCAGCAGATATCATCCGGGACTAGCGGGGGGGCCCTCCTACGAGCAGTACTTC
TRBV7-9,NA,TRBJ2-2,few,CASSLGAAGELFF,TGTGCCAGCAGCTTAGGAGCGGCCGGGGAGCTGTTTTTT
TRBV5-1,TRBD2,TRBJ2-1,NA,CASSYGGEGEQFF,TGCGCCAGCTCCTACGGGGGGGAAGGTGAGCAGTTCTTC
TRBV4-1,NA,TRBJ1-1,NA,CASSQAGTPGNTEAFF,TGCGCCAGCAGCCAAGCTGGGACACCGGGGAACACTGAAGCTTTCTTT
TRBV7-3,TRBD1,TRBJ2-3,NA,CASSLMGQASHTDTQYF,TGTGCCAGCAGCTTAATGGGACAGGCCTCACACACAGATACGCAGTATTTT
TRBV27,TRBD1,TRBJ2-7,NA,CASSSYRGAYEQYF,TGTGCCAGCAGTTCGTACAGGGGGGCCTACGAGCAGTACTTC
TRBV19,NA,TRBJ1-2,NA,CASSNRQDGYTF,TGTGCCAGTAGTAACCGACAGGATGGCTACACCTTC
TRBV5-4,NA,TRBJ1-1,NA,CASSDGGRTEAFF,TGTGCCAGCAGCGACGGGGGGAGAACTGAAGCTTTCTTT
TRBV7-2,NA,TRBJ2-5,NA,CASSPRTTETQYF,TGTGCCAGCAGCCCTCGGACAACCGAGACCCAGTACTTC
TRBV7-2,NA,TRBJ2-6,NA,CASSLAGGSGANVLTF,TGTGCCAGCAGCTTAGCGGGAGGCTCTGGGGCCAACGTCCTGACTTTC
TRBV12-5,TRBD2,TRBJ2-1,once,CASGLVSGTPFF,TGTGCTAGTGGTTTGGTTAGCGGGACTCCGTTCTTC
TRBV24-1,TRBD1,TRBJ1-5,NA,CATGQGVNQPQHF,TGTGCCACCGGACAGGGGGTCAATCAGCCCCAGCATTTT
TRBV6-1,TRBD2,TRBJ2-3,NA,CASSEVLAGGDTQYF,TGTGCCAGCAGTGAAGTACTAGCGGGGGGGGATACGCAGTATTTT
TRBV6-2/TRBV6-3,TRBD1,TRBJ1-1,NA,CASSVQGMIADPEAFF,TGTGCCAGCAGCGTACAGGGGATGATAGCTGACCCTGAAGCTTTCTTT
TRBV12-3/TRBV12-4,NA,TRBJ2-7,NA,CASSLSRFEQYF,TGTGCCAGCAGTTTATCGAGGTTCGAGCAGTACTTC
TRBV18,TRBD2,TRBJ2-5,few,CASSKGLAGAETQYF,TGTGCCAGCTCAAAGGGACTAGCGGGGGCCGAGACCCAGTACTTC
TRBV6-2/TRBV6-3,NA,TRBJ2-3,NA,CASSQSTDTQYF,TGTGCCAGCAGTCAATCCACAGATACGCAGTATTTT
TRBV5-1,TRBD1,TRBJ2-1,once,CASSFTGGRSSSYNEQFF,TGCGCCAGCAGCTTCACAGGGGGTAGGTCTAGCTCCTACAATGAGCAGTTCTTC
TRBV7-8,TRBD1,TRBJ1-2,NA,CASSHYTGQGIGGYTF,TGTGCCAGCAGCCATTATACGGGACAGGGGATCGGTGGCTACACCTTC
TRBV7-3,NA,TRBJ2-2,once,CASSLGRGRSNTGELFF,TGTGCCAGCAGCTTAGGCCGCGGGCGATCGAACACCGGGGAGCTGTTTTTT
TRBV10-3,TRBD1,TRBJ1-2,NA,CAISGTPGTGNGYTF,TGTGCCATCAGTGGAACTCCCGGGACAGGGAATGGCTACACCTTC
TRBV18,NA,TRBJ1-4,NA,CASSPQGMANEKLFF,TGTGCCAGCTCACCACAGGGGATGGCTAATGAAAAACTGTTTTTT
TRBV28,NA,TRBJ2-7,NA,CASRDTTYEQYF,TGTGCCAGCAGGGACACAACCTACGAGCAGTACTTC
TRBV25-1,NA,TRBJ1-2,many,CASSAGQVYGYTF,TGTGCCAGCAGTGCCGGACAAGTCTATGGCTACACCTTC
TRBV2,NA,TRBJ1-5,NA,CASSDWGLGQPQHF,TGTGCCAGCAGTGATTGGGGGCTTGGTCAGCCCCAGCATTTT
TRBV28,TRBD1,TRBJ1-2,NA,CASRSHTGGYGYTF,TGTGCCAGCAGGTCCCACACAGGGGGCTATGGCTACACCTTC
TRBV6-6,NA,TRBJ1-1,once,CASSYEGENTEAFF,TGTGCCAGCAGTTACGAGGGTGAGAACACTGAAGCTTTCTTT
TRBV14,TRBD2,TRBJ2-1,NA,CASSRLPKLAGYNEQFF,TGTGCCAGCAGCCGCCTCCCCAAACTAGCGGGATACAATGAGCAGTTCTTC
TRBV13,TRBD2,TRBJ2-3,NA,CASSPRQQGLGASTDTQYF,TGTGCCAGCAGCCCTAGACAGCAAGGACTAGGAGCTAGCACAGATACGCAGTATTTT
TRBV5-1,TRBD1,TRBJ1-4,NA,CASSLLGQGTEKLFF,TGCGCCAGCAGCTTGTTGGGACAGGGAACTGAAAAACTGTTTTTT
TRBV30,NA,TRBJ1-4,NA,CAWSMGANEKLFF,TGTGCCTGGAGTATGGGGGCGAATGAAAAACTGTTTTTT
TRBV6-5,NA,TRBJ2-1,NA,CASKTRGLYNEQFF,TGTGCCAGCAAAACCCGGGGACTGTACAATGAGCAGTTCTTC
TRBV19,TRBD1,TRBJ1-1,NA,CASRMGGTGILGTEAFF,TGTGCCAGTAGGATGGGGGGGACAGGGATCTTGGGCACTGAAGCTTTCTTT
TRBV6-5,TRBD1,TRBJ1-2,NA,CASRAAGGYGYTF,TGTGCCAGCAGGGCCGCAGGGGGCTATGGCTACACCTTC
TRBV7-3,NA,TRBJ2-3,NA,CASSLNPPSAPDTQYF,TGTGCCAGCAGCTTAAATCCCCCTAGCGCGCCAGATACGCAGTATTTT
TRBV6-1,TRBD1,TRBJ1-2,NA,CASSRQGAVGYTF,TGTGCCAGCAGCAGACAGGGGGCCGTTGGCTACACCTTC
TRBV7-2,NA,TRBJ2-7,NA,CASSLASGQAGEQYF,TGTGCCAGCAGCTTAGCTTCCGGCCAAGCAGGGGAGCAGTACTTC
TRBV29-1,TRBD1,TRBJ1-2,NA,CSVGQGDGYTF,TGCAGCGTTGGACAGGGGGATGGCTACACCTTC
TRBV2,TRBD2,TRBJ2-2,NA,CASFGGAGYTGELFF,TGTGCCAGTTTCGGGGGGGCCGGTTACACCGGGGAGCTGTTTTTT
TRBV28,TRBD1,TRBJ1-2,NA,CASREQGAQYGYTF,TGTGCCAGCAGGGAACAGGGGGCGCAATATGGCTACACCTTC
TRBV4-2,TRBD2,TRBJ2-1,NA,CASSQELAGGTYNEQFF,TGTGCCAGCAGCCAAGAATTAGCGGGGGGTACCTACAATGAGCAGTTCTTC
TRBV6-5,TRBD1,TRBJ1-6,once,CASSPGGAGSPLHF,TGTGCCAGCAGCCCAGGGGGCGCCGGTTCACCCCTCCACTTT
TRBV5-5,NA,TRBJ2-3,once,CASSLGGAGRTDTQYF,TGTGCCAGCAGCTTGGGTGGGGCAGGGCGCACAGATACGCAGTATTTT
TRBV2,NA,TRBJ1-6,NA,CASSLFPGTSSPLHF,TGTGCCAGCAGTCTCTTTCCCGGGACATCCTCACCCCTCCACTTT
TRBV6-2/TRBV6-3,NA,TRBJ1-2,NA,CASSYSREANYGYTF,TGTGCCAGCAGTTACTCTCGGGAAGCTAACTATGGCTACACCTTC